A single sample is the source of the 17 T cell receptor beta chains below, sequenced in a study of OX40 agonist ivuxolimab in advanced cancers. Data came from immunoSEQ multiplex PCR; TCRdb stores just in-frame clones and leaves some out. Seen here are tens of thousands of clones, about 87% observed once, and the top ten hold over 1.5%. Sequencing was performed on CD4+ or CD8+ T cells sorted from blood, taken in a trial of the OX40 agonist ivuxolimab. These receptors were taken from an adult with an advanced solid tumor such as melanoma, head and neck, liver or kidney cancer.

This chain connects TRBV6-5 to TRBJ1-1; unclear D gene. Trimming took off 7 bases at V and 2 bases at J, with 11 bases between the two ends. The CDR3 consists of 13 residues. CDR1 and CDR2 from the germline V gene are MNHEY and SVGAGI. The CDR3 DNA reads TGTGCCAGCACGCAGACTCAAAACACTGAAGCTTTCTTT. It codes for CASTQTQNTEAFF.

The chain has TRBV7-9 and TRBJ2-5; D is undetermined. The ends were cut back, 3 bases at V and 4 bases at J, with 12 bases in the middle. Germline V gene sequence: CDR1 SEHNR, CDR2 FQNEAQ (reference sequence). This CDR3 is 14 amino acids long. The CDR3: CASSFTRVRETQYF. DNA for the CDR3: TGTGCCAGCAGCTTCACAAGGGTGAGAGAGACCCAGTACTTC. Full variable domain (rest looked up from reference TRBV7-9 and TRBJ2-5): DTGVSQNPRHKITKRGQNVTFRCDPISEHNRLYWYRQTLGQGPEFLTYFQNEAQLEKSRLLSDRFSAERPKGSFSTLEIQRTEQGDSAMYLCASSFTRVRETQYFGPGTRLLVL.

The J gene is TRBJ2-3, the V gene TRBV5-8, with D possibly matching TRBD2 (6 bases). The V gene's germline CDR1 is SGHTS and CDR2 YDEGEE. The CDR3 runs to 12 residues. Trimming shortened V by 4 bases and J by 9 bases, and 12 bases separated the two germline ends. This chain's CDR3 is CASSTGVPTQYF. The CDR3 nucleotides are TGTGCCAGCAGCACGGGGGTCCCCACGCAGTATTTT.

The DNA of the CDR3 is TGCGCCAGCAGTCGACAGGGGGGATCGTCTGGAAACACCATATATTTT. Protein sequence: CASSRQGGSSGNTIYF. The chain couples TRBV5-1 to TRBJ1-3, with 9 bases that match TRBD1. Trimming at V came to 5 bases and at J to 1 base, leaving 7 bases not matched to a gene. There are 16 residues in the CDR3. Germline V gene sequence: CDR1 SGHRS, CDR2 YFSETQ.

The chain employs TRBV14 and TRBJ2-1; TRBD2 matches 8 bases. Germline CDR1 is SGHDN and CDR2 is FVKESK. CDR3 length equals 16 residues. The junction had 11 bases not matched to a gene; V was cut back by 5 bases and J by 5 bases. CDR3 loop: CASSTQELADDNEQFF. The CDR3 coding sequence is TGTGCCAGCAGCACCCAGGAACTAGCGGATGACAATGAGCAGTTCTTC.

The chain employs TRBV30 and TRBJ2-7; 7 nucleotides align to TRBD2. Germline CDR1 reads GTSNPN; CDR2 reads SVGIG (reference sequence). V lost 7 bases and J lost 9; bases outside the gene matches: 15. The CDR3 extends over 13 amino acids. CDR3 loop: CAFTRTQGGAQYF. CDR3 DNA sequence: TGTGCCTTTACACGGACGCAGGGAGGGGCGCAGTACTTC.

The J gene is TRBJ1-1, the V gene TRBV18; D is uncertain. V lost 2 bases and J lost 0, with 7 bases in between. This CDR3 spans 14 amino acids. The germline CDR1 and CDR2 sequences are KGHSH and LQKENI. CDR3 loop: CASSPSVLNTEAFF. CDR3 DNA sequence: TGTGCCAGCTCACCAAGTGTGCTGAACACTGAAGCTTTCTTT.

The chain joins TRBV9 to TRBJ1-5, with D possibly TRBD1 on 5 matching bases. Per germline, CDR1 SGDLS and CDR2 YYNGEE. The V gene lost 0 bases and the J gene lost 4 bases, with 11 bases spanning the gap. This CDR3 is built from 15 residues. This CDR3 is CASSVGGQGNQPQHF. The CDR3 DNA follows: TGTGCCAGCAGCGTAGGGGGTCAGGGAAATCAGCCCCAGCATTTT.

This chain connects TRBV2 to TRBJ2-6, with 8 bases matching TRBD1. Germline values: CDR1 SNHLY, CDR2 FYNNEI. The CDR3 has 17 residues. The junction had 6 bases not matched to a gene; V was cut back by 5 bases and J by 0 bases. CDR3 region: CASSPDRADSGANVLTF. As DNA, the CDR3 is TGTGCCAGCAGTCCGGACAGGGCAGACTCTGGGGCCAACGTCCTGACTTTC.

CDR3 sequence (DNA): TGTGCCAGCAGCCGCCAGGGCAGGGAGAACACCGGGGAGCTGTTTTTT. As protein: CASSRQGRENTGELFF. The chain carries TRBV7-2 and TRBJ2-2; D perhaps matches TRBD1 (5 bases). V gave up 5 bases and J gave up 1 base, with 14 bases separating them. CDR1 and CDR2 from the germline V gene are SGHTA and FQGNSA. The CDR3 has 16 amino acids.

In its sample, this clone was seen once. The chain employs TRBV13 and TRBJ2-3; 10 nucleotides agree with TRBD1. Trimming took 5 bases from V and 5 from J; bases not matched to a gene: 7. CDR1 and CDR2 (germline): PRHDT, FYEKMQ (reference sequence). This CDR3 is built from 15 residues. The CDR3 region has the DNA TGTGCCAGCAGCGCCGGGACAGGGGCGGGAGATACGCAGTATTTT. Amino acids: CASSAGTGAGDTQYF. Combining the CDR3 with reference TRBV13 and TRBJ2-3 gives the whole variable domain AAGVIQSPRHLIKEKRETATLKCYPIPRHDTVYWYQQGPGQDPQFLISFYEKMQSDKGSIPDRFSAQQFSDYHSELNMSSLELGDSALYFCASSAGTGAGDTQYFGPGTRLTVL.

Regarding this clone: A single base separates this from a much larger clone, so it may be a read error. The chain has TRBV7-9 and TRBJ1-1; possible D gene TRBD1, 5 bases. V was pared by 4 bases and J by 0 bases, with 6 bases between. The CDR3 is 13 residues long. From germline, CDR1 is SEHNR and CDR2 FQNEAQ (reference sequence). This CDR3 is CASSSTVNTEAFF. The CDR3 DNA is TGTGCCAGCAGCTCGACAGTGAACACTGAAGCTTTCTTT.

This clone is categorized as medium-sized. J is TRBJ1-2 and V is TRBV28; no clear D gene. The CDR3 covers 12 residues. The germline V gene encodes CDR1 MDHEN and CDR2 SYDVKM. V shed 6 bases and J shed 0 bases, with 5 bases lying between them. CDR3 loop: CASSYSNYGYTF. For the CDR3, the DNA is TGTGCCAGCAGCTATTCTAACTATGGCTACACCTTC.

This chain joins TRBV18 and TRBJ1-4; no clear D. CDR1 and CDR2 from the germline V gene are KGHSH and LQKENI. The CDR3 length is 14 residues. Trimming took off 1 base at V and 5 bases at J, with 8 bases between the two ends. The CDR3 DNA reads TGTGCCAGCTCACCACAAAGGGAGAATGAAAAACTGTTTTTT. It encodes CASSPQRENEKLFF.

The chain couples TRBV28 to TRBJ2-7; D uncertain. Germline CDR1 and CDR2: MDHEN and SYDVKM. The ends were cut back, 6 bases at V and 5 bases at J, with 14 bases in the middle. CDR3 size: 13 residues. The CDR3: CASRGQGLHEQYF. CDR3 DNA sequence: TGTGCCAGCAGGGGCCAAGGGTTACACGAGCAGTACTTC.

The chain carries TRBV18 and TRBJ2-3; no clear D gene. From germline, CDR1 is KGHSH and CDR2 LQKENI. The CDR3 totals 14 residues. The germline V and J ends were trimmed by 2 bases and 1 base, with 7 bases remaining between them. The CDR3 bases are TGTGCCAGCTCACCAGGGCGAGGCACAGATACGCAGTATTTT. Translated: CASSPGRGTDTQYF.

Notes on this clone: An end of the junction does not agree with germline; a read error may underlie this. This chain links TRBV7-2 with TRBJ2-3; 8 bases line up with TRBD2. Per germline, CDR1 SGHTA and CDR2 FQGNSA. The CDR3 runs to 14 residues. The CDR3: CASNLAGPRDTQYF. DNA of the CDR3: TGTGCCAGCAACTTAGCGGGGCCTAGGGATACGCAGTATTTT.